The table lists the clone carrying this T cell receptor beta chain with a count of one. This specimen belongs to a study of cytotoxic CD8 clonotypes in ibrutinib-treated CLL. Produced via immunoSEQ multiplex PCR; TCRdb's table is partial and in-frame only. The sample records about 140,000 clones, more than 85% being singletons. Germline CDR1 reads MNHEY; CDR2 reads SMNVEV (reference sequence). The CDR3 spans 15 residues. Trimming shortened V by 0 bases and J by 8 bases, and 13 bases separated the two germline ends. The input for sequencing was PBMCs, taken after 12 months of ibrutinib treatment. The chain has TRBV27 and TRBJ1-4, with unresolved D. This clonotype originated in a human donor with chronic lymphocytic leukemia. CDR3 amino acids: CASSLSGWYGEKLFF. DNA for the CDR3: TGTGCCAGCAGTTTATCAGGGTGGTACGGAGAAAAACTGTTTTTT.